The rows below give T cell receptor beta chains drawn from one sample of a study of cytomegalovirus exposure and HLA in healthy donors. Produced via immunoSEQ multiplex PCR; TCRdb's table is partial and in-frame only. The data show about 190,000 clones, under 80% seen once. Sequencing was performed on PBMCs. The receptors were gathered from a man aged 25-40 years in good health and CMV-seropositive. Both conserved end residues are part of each CDR3. The D gene is left open where the match is weak. Expanded clones are given a class, and other clones once, few, many or no size at all.

V	D	size	J	DNA	CDR3
TRBV30	NA	NA	TRBJ2-6	TGTGCCTGGAGTGCCTTCACGACAGGGGCCAACGTCCTGACTTTC	CAWSAFTTGANVLTF
TRBV19	NA	NA	TRBJ2-4	TGTGCCAGTAGTATAGATTGGCAGAGGATAGCCAAAAACATTCAGTACTTC	CASSIDWQRIAKNIQYF
TRBV6-5	TRBD2	NA	TRBJ2-5	TGTGCCAGCAGTGGGGCCCGGGGGGGGGAGACCCAGTACTTC	CASSGARGGETQYF
TRBV11-2	NA	NA	TRBJ2-7	TGTGCCAGCAGACGACCCGGGACACCCATTTACGAGCAGTACTTC	CASRRPGTPIYEQYF
TRBV6-5	TRBD2	NA	TRBJ2-5	TGTGCCAGCTATAAGGCTAGCGGGGCTAAAGAGACCCAGTACTTC	CASYKASGAKETQYF
TRBV5-4	NA	NA	TRBJ1-1	TGTGCCAGCAGCTCCGGGAGGTTCGGGAACACTGAAGCTTTCTTT	CASSSGRFGNTEAFF
TRBV4-1	NA	NA	TRBJ2-6	TGCGCCAGCAGCCAGACCGTCGGGGTAGTGGCCAACGTCCTGACTTTC	CASSQTVGVVANVLTF
TRBV19	TRBD1	NA	TRBJ2-7	TGTGCCAGTAGTATTGGGACAGGGGCCTCCTACGAGCAGTACTTC	CASSIGTGASYEQYF
TRBV28	TRBD1	NA	TRBJ1-5	TGTGCCAGCAGTTTCCCGGACAGGGGGTTCTCTAGGCAGCCCCAGCATTTT	CASSFPDRGFSRQPQHF
TRBV9	NA	NA	TRBJ2-7	TGTGCCAGCAGCGACAGGAGCTCCTACGAGCAGTACTTC	CASSDRSSYEQYF
TRBV2	TRBD2	once	TRBJ2-5	TGTGCCAGCAGGGGAGGGGAGACCCAGTACTTC	CASRGGETQYF
TRBV6-1	NA	NA	TRBJ2-7	TGTGCCAGCAGTGAAGCGCTCCCGGGGGACAGACTCTACGAGCAGTACTTC	CASSEALPGDRLYEQYF
TRBV9	TRBD1	NA	TRBJ1-3	TGTGCCAGCAGCGTAGAAAACAGGGGTGACACCATATATTTT	CASSVENRGDTIYF
TRBV11-3	TRBD1	NA	TRBJ1-6	TGTGCCAGCAGCTCGGACAGGAATTCACCCCTCCACTTT	CASSSDRNSPLHF
TRBV6-4	TRBD1	NA	TRBJ2-5	TGTGCCAGCAGTGAGACAGGGGGGTCGACCCAGTACTTC	CASSETGGSTQYF
TRBV6-5	NA	NA	TRBJ1-5	TGTGCCAGCAGCTCCGGGCGGGACTATCAGCCCCAGCATTTT	CASSSGRDYQPQHF
TRBV5-1	TRBD2	NA	TRBJ2-7	TGCGCCAGCAGCGTGGCTAGCGGGGGGACCATCTACGAGCAGTACTTC	CASSVASGGTIYEQYF
TRBV21-1	NA	NA	TRBJ1-2	TGTGCCAGCACTCGCCCCAAGACAGGGCTCACCTACTTC	CASTRPKTGLTYF
TRBV19	NA	NA	TRBJ1-2	TGTGCCAGTAGTATTGGAGGATCAGGAGGCTACACCTTC	CASSIGGSGGYTF
TRBV6-1	TRBD1	NA	TRBJ1-6	TGTGCCAGCAGTGAACCGGGACAGGGGGCCGTTTCACCCCTCCACTTT	CASSEPGQGAVSPLHF
TRBV7-3	TRBD2	NA	TRBJ2-5	TGTGCCAGCAGCTTAAAGAGGGCTAGCGGGGGGCGAGAGACCCAGTACTTC	CASSLKRASGGRETQYF
TRBV9	NA	NA	TRBJ2-7	TGTGCCAGCAGCGTAGGTGGGGCGGGGAACGTCTACGAGCAGTACTTC	CASSVGGAGNVYEQYF
TRBV19	TRBD2	NA	TRBJ2-6	TGTGCCAGTACGAAACTAGCGGGGGGCTCGGCCAACGTCCTGACTTTC	CASTKLAGGSANVLTF
TRBV11-3	TRBD1	NA	TRBJ2-2	TGTGCCAGCAGCTTCGGGACAGGGGGCACCGGGGAGCTGTTTTTT	CASSFGTGGTGELFF
TRBV18	NA	NA	TRBJ2-5	TGTGCCAGCTCACCACCAGTCCGAGGAGAGACCCAGTACTTC	CASSPPVRGETQYF
TRBV5-3	TRBD1	once	TRBJ1-1	TGTGCCAGAAGCTCAATAAGACAGGGGGCGCGGAGAGTCTGGATGAACACTGAAGCTTTCTTT	CARSSIRQGARRVWMNTEAFF
TRBV9	TRBD1	NA	TRBJ1-1	TGTGCCAGCAGCAAGGAGGGACAGGGGTACACTGAAGCTTTCTTT	CASSKEGQGYTEAFF
TRBV28	NA	few	TRBJ1-4	TGTGCCACCCTACCAGGGGCTAATGAAAAACTGTTTTTT	CATLPGANEKLFF
TRBV11-2	TRBD1	NA	TRBJ2-3	TGTGCCAGCAGCTTAGTCAGGGGGCAAACAGATACGCAGTATTTT	CASSLVRGQTDTQYF
TRBV4-3	NA	NA	TRBJ2-3	TGCGCCAGCAGCCAACGACTCACAGATACGCAGTATTTT	CASSQRLTDTQYF
TRBV27	NA	NA	TRBJ2-7	TGTGCCAGCAGTAGGGGGTCCTACGAGCAGTACTTC	CASSRGSYEQYF
TRBV7-8	TRBD2	once	TRBJ2-1	TGTGCCAGCAGCTTGCGGGAGGGCAGCGATGAGCAGTTCTTC	CASSLREGSDEQFF
TRBV7-3	NA	once	TRBJ1-1	TGTGCCAGCAGCTTAACAGGGAGCTGGAACACTGAAGCTTTCTTT	CASSLTGSWNTEAFF
TRBV14	NA	NA	TRBJ2-7	TGTGCCAGCAGCCAAAGTGTCTACGAGCAGTACTTC	CASSQSVYEQYF
TRBV7-9	TRBD1	once	TRBJ2-5	TGTGCCAGCAGCTTAGGCGCGACAGGGGGAGCCGAGACCCAGTACTTC	CASSLGATGGAETQYF
TRBV30	NA	NA	TRBJ2-4	TGTGCCTGGTCAGAGACTATAGCCAAAAACATTCAGTACTTC	CAWSETIAKNIQYF
TRBV5-1	TRBD2	NA	TRBJ2-7	TGCGCCAGCAGCTTGGGAAAGTCTAGCGGGGTGGAGGAGTCCGAGCAGTACTTC	CASSLGKSSGVEESEQYF
TRBV9	TRBD2	once	TRBJ2-5	TGTGCCAGCAGCCCGCGGACTAGCGGGAGGGAGACCCAGTACTTC	CASSPRTSGRETQYF
TRBV7-2	NA	NA	TRBJ2-1	TGTGCCAGCAGCGATTTACGACGGGGGGCTTATGAGCAGTTCTTC	CASSDLRRGAYEQFF
TRBV28	NA	NA	TRBJ1-5	TGTGCCAGCAGTTTAAGCCCTGGCGGAAGCAATCAGCCCCAGCATTTT	CASSLSPGGSNQPQHF
TRBV11-1	NA	NA	TRBJ2-7	TGTGCCAGCAGCTTATCGGGGAGACGGCAGTACTTC	CASSLSGRRQYF